This T cell receptor (beta chain) is from a study of T cell changes during pregnancy in multiple sclerosis. Details on this clone: The identical CDR3 is also encoded by other nucleotide sequences in the sample.

The assay was immunoSEQ multiplex PCR, and TCRdb's table has in-frame clones only and misses some. The repertoire holds tens of thousands of clones, with 90% to 95% as singletons. V was trimmed by 4 bases and J by 0 bases, leaving 10 bases between them. From germline, CDR1 is SGHRS and CDR2 YFSETQ. The CDR3 is made up of 14 amino acids. The V gene is TRBV5-1, the J gene TRBJ1-1; perhaps TRBD1 as D (6 bases). The clonotype originates from a female donor in good health, enrolled as a control in a pregnancy study. The sample consisted of peripheral blood, taken in the first trimester of pregnancy. Written as DNA, the CDR3 is TGCGCCAGCAGCCTCGACAGGTTGAACACTGAAGCTTTCTTT. This codes for CASSLDRLNTEAFF.